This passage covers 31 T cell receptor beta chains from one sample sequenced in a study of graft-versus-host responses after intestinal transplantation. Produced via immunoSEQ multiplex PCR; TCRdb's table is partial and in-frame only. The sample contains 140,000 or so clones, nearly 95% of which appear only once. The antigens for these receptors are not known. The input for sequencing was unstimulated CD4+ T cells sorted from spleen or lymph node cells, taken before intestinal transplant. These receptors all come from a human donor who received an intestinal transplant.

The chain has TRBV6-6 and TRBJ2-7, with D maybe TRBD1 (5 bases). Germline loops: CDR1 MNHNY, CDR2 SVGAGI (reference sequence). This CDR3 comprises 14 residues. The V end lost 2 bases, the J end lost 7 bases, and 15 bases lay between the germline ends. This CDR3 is CASSYDRTRREQYF. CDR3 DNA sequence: TGTGCCAGCAGTTACGACAGAACCCGGCGAGAGCAGTACTTC.

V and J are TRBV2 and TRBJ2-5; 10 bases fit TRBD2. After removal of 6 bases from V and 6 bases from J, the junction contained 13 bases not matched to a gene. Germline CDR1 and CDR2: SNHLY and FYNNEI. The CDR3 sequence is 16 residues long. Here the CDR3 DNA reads TGTGCCAGCAGAGGGCCCCTAGCGGGAGCTAGGAAGACCCAGTACTTC. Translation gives CASRGPLAGARKTQYF.

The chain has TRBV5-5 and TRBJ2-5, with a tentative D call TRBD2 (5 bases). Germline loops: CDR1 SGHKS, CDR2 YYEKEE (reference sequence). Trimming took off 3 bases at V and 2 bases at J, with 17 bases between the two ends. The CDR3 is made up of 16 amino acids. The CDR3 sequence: CASSSYGPRLQETQYF. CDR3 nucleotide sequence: TGTGCCAGCAGCTCTTACGGGCCACGACTACAAGAGACCCAGTACTTC. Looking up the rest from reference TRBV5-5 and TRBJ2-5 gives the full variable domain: DAGVTQSPTHLIKTRGQQVTLRCSPISGHKSVSWYQQVLGQGPQFIFQYYEKEERGRGNFPDRFSARQFPNYSSELNVNALLLGDSALYLCASSSYGPRLQETQYFGPGTRLLVL.

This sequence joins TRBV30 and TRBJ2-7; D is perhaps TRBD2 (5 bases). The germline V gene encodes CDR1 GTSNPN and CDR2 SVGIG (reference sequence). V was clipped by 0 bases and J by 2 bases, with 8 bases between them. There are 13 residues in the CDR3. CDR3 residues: CAWSVPGTYEQYF. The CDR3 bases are TGTGCCTGGAGTGTTCCCGGGACCTACGAGCAGTACTTC.

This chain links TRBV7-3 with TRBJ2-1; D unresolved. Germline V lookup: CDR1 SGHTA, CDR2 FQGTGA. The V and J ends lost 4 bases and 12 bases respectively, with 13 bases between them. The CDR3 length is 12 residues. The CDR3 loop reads CASSSSGLGQFF. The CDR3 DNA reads TGTGCCAGCAGCTCCTCCGGGCTGGGGCAGTTCTTC.

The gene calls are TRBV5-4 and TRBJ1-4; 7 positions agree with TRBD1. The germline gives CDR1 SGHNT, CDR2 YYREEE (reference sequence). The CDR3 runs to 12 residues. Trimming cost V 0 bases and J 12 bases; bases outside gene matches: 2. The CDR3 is CASSLVGQELFF. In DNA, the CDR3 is TGTGCCAGCAGCTTGGTCGGACAGGAACTGTTTTTT.

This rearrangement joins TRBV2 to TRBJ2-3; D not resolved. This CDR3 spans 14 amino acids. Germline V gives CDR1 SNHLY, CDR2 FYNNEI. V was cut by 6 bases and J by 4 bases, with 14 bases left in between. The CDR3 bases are TGTGCCAGCAGCCTAGGCCCCGCTTCAGATACGCAGTATTTT. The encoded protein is CASSLGPASDTQYF.

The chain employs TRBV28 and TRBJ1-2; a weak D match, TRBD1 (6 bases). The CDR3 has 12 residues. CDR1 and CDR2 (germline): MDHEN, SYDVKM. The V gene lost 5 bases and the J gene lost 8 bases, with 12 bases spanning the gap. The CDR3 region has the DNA TGTGCCAGCAGTGCTGGGGGCCAGGGCTACACCTTC. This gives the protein CASSAGGQGYTF.

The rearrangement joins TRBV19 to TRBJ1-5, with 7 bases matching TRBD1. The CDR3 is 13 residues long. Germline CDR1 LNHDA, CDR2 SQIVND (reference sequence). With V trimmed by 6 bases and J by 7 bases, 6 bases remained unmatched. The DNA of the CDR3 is TGTGCCAGTAGAGACAGGGATCGCCAGCCCCAGCATTTT. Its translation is CASRDRDRQPQHF.

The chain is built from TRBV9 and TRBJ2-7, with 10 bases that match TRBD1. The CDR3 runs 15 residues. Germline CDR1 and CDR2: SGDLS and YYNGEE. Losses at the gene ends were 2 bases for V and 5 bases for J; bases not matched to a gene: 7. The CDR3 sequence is CASSVSTGGWDEQYF. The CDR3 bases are TGTGCCAGCAGCGTCTCGACAGGGGGCTGGGACGAGCAGTACTTC. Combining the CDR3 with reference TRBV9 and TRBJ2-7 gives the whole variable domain DSGVTQTPKHLITATGQRVTLRCSPRSGDLSVYWYQQSLDQGLQFLIQYYNGEERAKGNILERFSAQQFPDLHSELNLSSLELGDSALYFCASSVSTGGWDEQYFGPGTRLTVT.

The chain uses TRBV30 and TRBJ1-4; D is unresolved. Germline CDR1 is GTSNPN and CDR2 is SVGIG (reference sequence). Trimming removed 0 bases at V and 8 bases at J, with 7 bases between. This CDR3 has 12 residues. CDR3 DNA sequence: TGTGCCTGGAGTGTCTCAGGCGAAAAACTGTTTTTT. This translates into CAWSVSGEKLFF. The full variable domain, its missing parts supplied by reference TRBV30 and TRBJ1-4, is SQTIHQWPATLVQPVGSPLSLECTVEGTSNPNLYWYRQAAGRGLQLLFYSVGIGQISSEVPQNLSASRPQDRQFILSSKKLLLSDSGFYLCAWSVSGEKLFFGSGTQLSVL.

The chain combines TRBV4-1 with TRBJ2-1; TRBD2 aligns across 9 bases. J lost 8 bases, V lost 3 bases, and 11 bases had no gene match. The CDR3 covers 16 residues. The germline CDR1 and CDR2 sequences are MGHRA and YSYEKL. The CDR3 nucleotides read TGCGCCAGCAGCCAGCCCTTAGCGGGAGTACGCGATGAGCAGTTCTTC. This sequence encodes CASSQPLAGVRDEQFF.

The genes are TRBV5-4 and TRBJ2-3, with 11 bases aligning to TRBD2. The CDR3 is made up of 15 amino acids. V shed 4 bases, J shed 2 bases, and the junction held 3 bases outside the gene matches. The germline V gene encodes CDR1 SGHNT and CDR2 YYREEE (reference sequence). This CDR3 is CASSRGLAATDTQYF. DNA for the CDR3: TGTGCCAGCAGCAGGGGACTAGCGGCCACAGATACGCAGTATTTT.

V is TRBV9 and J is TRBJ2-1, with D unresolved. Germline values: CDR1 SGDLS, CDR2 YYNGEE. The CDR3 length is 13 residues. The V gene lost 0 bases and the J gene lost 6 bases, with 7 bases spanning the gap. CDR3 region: CASSVELSNEQFF. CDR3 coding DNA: TGTGCCAGCAGCGTAGAGTTATCCAATGAGCAGTTCTTC.

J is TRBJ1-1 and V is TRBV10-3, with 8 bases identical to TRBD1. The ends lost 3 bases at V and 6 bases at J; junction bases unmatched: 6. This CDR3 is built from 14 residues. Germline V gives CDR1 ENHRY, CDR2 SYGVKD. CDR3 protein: CAISDQGASSEAFF. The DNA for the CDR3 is TGTGCCATCAGTGATCAGGGGGCGTCTTCTGAAGCTTTCTTT.

CDR3 bases: TGCGCCAGCAGCCTGGGACTAGCGGGAGCTAAAGATTCTAGGCAGTACTTC. Protein product: CASSLGLAGAKDSRQYF. V gene TRBV5-1 combines with J gene TRBJ2-7; 14 bases map to TRBD2. Trimming cost V 4 bases and J 9 bases; bases outside gene matches: 15. The CDR3 length is 17 residues. Germline CDR1 SGHRS, CDR2 YFSETQ.

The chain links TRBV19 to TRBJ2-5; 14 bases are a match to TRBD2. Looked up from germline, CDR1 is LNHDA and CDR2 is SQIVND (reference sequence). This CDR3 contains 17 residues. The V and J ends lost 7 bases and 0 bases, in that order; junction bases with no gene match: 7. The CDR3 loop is CASTGTSGRGYQETQYF. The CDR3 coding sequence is TGTGCCAGTACCGGGACTAGCGGGAGAGGGTACCAAGAGACCCAGTACTTC.

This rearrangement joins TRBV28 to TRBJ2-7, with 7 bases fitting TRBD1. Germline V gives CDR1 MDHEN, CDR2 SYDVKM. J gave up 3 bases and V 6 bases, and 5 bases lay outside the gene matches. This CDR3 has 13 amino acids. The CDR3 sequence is CASSRPGGYEQYF. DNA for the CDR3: TGTGCCAGCAGCCGGCCAGGGGGCTACGAGCAGTACTTC. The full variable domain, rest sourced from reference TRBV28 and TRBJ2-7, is DVKVTQSSRYLVKRTGEKVFLECVQDMDHENMFWYRQDPGLGLRLIYFSYDVKMKEKGDIPEGYSVSREKKERFSLILESASTNQTSMYLCASSRPGGYEQYFGPGTRLTVT.

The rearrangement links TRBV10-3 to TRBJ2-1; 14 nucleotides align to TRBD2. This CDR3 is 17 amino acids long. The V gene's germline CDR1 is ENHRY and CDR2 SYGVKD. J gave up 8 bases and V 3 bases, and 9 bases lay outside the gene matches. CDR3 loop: CAISDHSGTSGRDEQFF. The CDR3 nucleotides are TGTGCCATCAGTGACCATTCCGGGACTAGCGGGAGAGATGAGCAGTTCTTC.

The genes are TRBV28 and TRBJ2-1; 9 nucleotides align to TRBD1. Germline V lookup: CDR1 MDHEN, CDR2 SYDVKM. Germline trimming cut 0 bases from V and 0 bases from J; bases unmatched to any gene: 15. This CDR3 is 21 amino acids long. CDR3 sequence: CASSLWSSGTGTKSSYNEQFF. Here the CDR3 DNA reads TGTGCCAGCAGTTTATGGAGCTCGGGGACAGGGACAAAGAGCTCCTACAATGAGCAGTTCTTC.

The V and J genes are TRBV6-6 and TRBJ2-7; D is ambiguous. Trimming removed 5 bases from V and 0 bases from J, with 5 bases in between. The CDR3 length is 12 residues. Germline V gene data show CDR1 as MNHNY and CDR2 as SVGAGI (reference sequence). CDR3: CASSASSYEQYF. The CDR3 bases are TGTGCCAGCAGTGCTAGCTCCTACGAGCAGTACTTC.

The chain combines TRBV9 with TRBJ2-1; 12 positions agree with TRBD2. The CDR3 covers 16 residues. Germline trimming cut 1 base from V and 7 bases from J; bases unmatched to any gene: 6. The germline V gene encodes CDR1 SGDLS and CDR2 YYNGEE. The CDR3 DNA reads TGTGCCAGCAGCGTATGGGCTAGCGGGAGGGAAAATGAGCAGTTCTTC. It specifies CASSVWASGRENEQFF.

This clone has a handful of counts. DNA for the CDR3: TGTGCCAGCTTTCCAGGGGGCCAAACAAACTCCTACGAGCAGTACTTC. Translating gives CASFPGGQTNSYEQYF. This chain joins TRBV28 and TRBJ2-7; TRBD1 matches at 8 bases. CDR3 size: 16 residues. V shed 8 bases and J 0 bases; nucleotides not matched to a gene: 12. The germline V gene has CDR1 MDHEN and CDR2 SYDVKM.

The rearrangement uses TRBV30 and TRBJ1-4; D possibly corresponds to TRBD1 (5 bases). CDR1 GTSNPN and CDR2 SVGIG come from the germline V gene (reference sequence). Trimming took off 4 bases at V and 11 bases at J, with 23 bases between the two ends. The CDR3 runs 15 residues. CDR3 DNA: TGTGCCTGGAAGGGAAAGTACTTGGAGGGGAACAAACTGTTTTTT. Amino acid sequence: CAWKGKYLEGNKLFF.

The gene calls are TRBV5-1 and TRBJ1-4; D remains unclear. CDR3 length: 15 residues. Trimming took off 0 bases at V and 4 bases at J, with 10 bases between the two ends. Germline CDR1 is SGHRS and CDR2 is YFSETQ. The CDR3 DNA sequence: TGCGCCAGCAGCTTGGCGTCAGAACTTAATGAAAAACTGTTTTTT. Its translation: CASSLASELNEKLFF.

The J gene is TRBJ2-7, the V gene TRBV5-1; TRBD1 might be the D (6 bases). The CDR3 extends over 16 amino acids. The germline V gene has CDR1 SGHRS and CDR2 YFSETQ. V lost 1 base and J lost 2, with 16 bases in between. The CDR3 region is CASSLSGIRDTYEQYF. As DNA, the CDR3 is TGCGCCAGCAGCTTGTCCGGGATTCGGGACACCTACGAGCAGTACTTC. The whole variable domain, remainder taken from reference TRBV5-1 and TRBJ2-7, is KAGVTQTPRYLIKTRGQQVTLSCSPISGHRSVSWYQQTPGQGLQFLFEYFSETQRNKGNFPGRFSGRQFSNSRSEMNVSTLELGDSALYLCASSLSGIRDTYEQYFGPGTRLTVT.

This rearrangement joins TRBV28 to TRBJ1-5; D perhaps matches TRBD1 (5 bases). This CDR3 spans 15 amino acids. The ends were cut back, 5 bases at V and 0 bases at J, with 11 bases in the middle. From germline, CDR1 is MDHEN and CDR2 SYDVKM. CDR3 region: CASSPQGDSNQPQHF. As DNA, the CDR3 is TGTGCCAGCAGTCCTCAGGGAGATAGCAATCAGCCCCAGCATTTT.

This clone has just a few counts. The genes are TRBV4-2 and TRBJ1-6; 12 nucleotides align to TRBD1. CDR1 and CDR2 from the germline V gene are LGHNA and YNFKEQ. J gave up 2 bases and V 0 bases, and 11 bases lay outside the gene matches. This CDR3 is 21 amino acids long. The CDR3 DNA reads TGTGCCAGCAGCCAAGATCCGGGGACAGGGGGCTTTAGCACCTATAATTCACCCCTCCACTTT. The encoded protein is CASSQDPGTGGFSTYNSPLHF.

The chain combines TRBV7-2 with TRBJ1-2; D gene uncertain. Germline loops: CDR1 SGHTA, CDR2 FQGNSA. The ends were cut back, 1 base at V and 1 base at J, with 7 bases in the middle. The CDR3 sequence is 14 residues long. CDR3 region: CASSLVVLNYGYTF. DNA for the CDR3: TGTGCCAGCAGCTTAGTGGTTCTTAACTATGGCTACACCTTC.

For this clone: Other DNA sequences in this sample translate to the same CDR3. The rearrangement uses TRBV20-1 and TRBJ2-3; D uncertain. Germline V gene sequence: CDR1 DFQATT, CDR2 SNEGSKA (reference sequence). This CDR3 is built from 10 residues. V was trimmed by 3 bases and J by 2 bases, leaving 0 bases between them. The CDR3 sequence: CSASTDTQYF. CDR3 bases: TGCAGTGCTAGCACAGATACGCAGTATTTT.

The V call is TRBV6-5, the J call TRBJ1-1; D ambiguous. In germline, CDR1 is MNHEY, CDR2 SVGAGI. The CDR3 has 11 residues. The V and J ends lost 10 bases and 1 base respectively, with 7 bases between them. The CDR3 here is CATLWNTEAFF. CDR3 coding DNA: TGTGCCACCCTCTGGAACACTGAAGCTTTCTTT.